The rows below give T cell receptor beta chains drawn from one sample of a study of blood T cell repertoires in COVID-19. Clones were read by immunoSEQ multiplex PCR, and TCRdb kept only the in-frame ones, dropping some. The sample shows 95,000 to 150,000 clones, roughly 85% of them seen only once. The sample was peripheral blood. The receptors come from a human donor in a cohort sampled during active COVID-19. CDR3s include the opening cysteine and the closing phenylalanine or tryptophan. D genes are given only for firm matches. Clone size is stated in some rows and not others, as once, few, many or a class when expanded.

J: TRBJ1-4
D: -
V: TRBV4-1
size: -
DNA: TGCGCCAGCAGCCAACCAGCCGCCGGGACTAATGAAAAACTGTTTTTT
CDR3: CASSQPAAGTNEKLFF

J: TRBJ2-7
D: TRBD1
V: TRBV7-9
size: -
DNA: TGTGCCAGCAGCCCCCCCCCGGACAGGGGGTCCTACGAGCAGTACTTC
CDR3: CASSPPPDRGSYEQYF

J: TRBJ2-3
D: TRBD2
V: TRBV19
size: -
DNA: TGTGCCAGTAGTGCGACATTAGCGGGAAACACAGATACGCAGTATTTT
CDR3: CASSATLAGNTDTQYF

J: TRBJ2-7
D: TRBD2
V: TRBV13
size: -
DNA: TGTGCCAGCAGCTTAGGAGCGGGAGGTTCCTACGAGCAGTACTTC
CDR3: CASSLGAGGSYEQYF

J: TRBJ1-2
D: -
V: TRBV7-2
size: -
DNA: TGTGCCAGCAGCACGGGGCAGGGGTATGGCTACACCTTC
CDR3: CASSTGQGYGYTF

J: TRBJ2-7
D: TRBD1
V: TRBV27
size: -
DNA: TGTGCCAGCAGTTTAAAGGACAGGGGGTACGAGCAGTACTTC
CDR3: CASSLKDRGYEQYF

J: TRBJ1-6
D: TRBD1
V: TRBV9
size: -
DNA: TGTGCCAGCAGCGTAAGGACAGGAGATAATTCACCCCTCCACTTT
CDR3: CASSVRTGDNSPLHF

J: TRBJ2-5
D: -
V: TRBV6-5
size: -
DNA: TGTGCCAGCAGTTACGGTAGCGATCAAGAGACCCAGTACTTC
CDR3: CASSYGSDQETQYF

J: TRBJ2-7
D: TRBD2
V: TRBV6-6
size: -
DNA: TGTGCCAGCATTTCTTCTAGCGGGATAGGCTACGAGCAGTACTTC
CDR3: CASISSSGIGYEQYF

J: TRBJ2-1
D: TRBD1
V: TRBV9
size: -
DNA: TGTGCCAGCAGCACACAAGGGAAGGGGGCCCCGCGCAATGAGCAGTTCTTC
CDR3: CASSTQGKGAPRNEQFF

J: TRBJ2-6
D: TRBD1
V: TRBV28
size: once
DNA: TGTGCCAGCAGTTTAACAGGGGCTGGGGCCAACGTCCTGACTTTC
CDR3: CASSLTGAGANVLTF

J: TRBJ2-4
D: TRBD2
V: TRBV4-1
size: -
DNA: TGCGCCAGCAGCCAAGAAGGGAGAACTAGCGGGGGCAAAAACATTCAGTACTTC
CDR3: CASSQEGRTSGGKNIQYF

J: TRBJ2-5
D: TRBD2
V: TRBV9
size: once
DNA: TGTGCCAGCAGCGCCGGACTAGCGGGGGGTCAAGAGACCCAGTACTTC
CDR3: CASSAGLAGGQETQYF

J: TRBJ2-1
D: TRBD1
V: TRBV2
size: -
DNA: TGTGCCAGCAGTCTGGACAGGGGCTCCTACAATGAGCAGTTCTTC
CDR3: CASSLDRGSYNEQFF

J: TRBJ1-2
D: -
V: TRBV9
size: -
DNA: TGTGCCAGCAGCGCCGGGGGGCGGGGGAGGTTTTATGGCTACACCTTC
CDR3: CASSAGGRGRFYGYTF

J: TRBJ1-2
D: -
V: TRBV2
size: -
DNA: TGTGCCAGCATACCACTCAGCGAGGGTGGCTACACCTTC
CDR3: CASIPLSEGGYTF

J: TRBJ2-3
D: TRBD2
V: TRBV9
size: -
DNA: TGTGCCAGCAGCCCGGGACTAGCGGGAACTTTTACAGATACGCAGTATTTT
CDR3: CASSPGLAGTFTDTQYF

J: TRBJ2-7
D: -
V: TRBV7-2
size: -
DNA: TGTGCCAGCAGCTTAAGGGGGTACGAGCAGTACTTC
CDR3: CASSLRGYEQYF

J: TRBJ1-3
D: -
V: TRBV12-3/TRBV12-4
size: -
DNA: TGTGCCAGCAGCCAGGGAAGGGGAAACACCATATATTTT
CDR3: CASSQGRGNTIYF

J: TRBJ1-1
D: -
V: TRBV11-2
size: -
DNA: TGTGCCAGCAGCTTATACGGCCAGGGGAATACTGAAGCTTTCTTT
CDR3: CASSLYGQGNTEAFF

J: TRBJ1-1
D: -
V: TRBV7-9
size: -
DNA: TGTGCCAGCAGCCAGGAGGGTGGGGCGGGATATGAAGCTTTCTTT
CDR3: CASSQEGGAGYEAFF

J: TRBJ1-2
D: -
V: TRBV29-1
size: -
DNA: TGCAGCGTTGAAAGGGACAAGATTTCGTATGGCTACACCTTC
CDR3: CSVERDKISYGYTF

J: TRBJ2-4
D: TRBD1
V: TRBV28
size: -
DNA: TGTGCCAGCAGTAAACGGGACAGTGGAAACATTCAGTACTTC
CDR3: CASSKRDSGNIQYF

J: TRBJ1-5
D: TRBD1
V: TRBV6-6
size: -
DNA: TGTGCCAGCAGCCCAGACAGGGGGCCGGGGCAGCCCCAGCATTTT
CDR3: CASSPDRGPGQPQHF

J: TRBJ2-1
D: TRBD2
V: TRBV6-5
size: -
DNA: TGTGCCACAGGACTAGCGGGAGTTCATGAGCAGTTCTTC
CDR3: CATGLAGVHEQFF

J: TRBJ1-1
D: TRBD1
V: TRBV9
size: -
DNA: TGTGCCAGCAGCCGACAGGGATGGACTGAAGCTTTCTTT
CDR3: CASSRQGWTEAFF

J: TRBJ2-5
D: TRBD1
V: TRBV14
size: once
DNA: TGTGCCAGCAGCCCAGCCGGGACAGGCCTCCGACGGGCCCAGTACTTC
CDR3: CASSPAGTGLRRAQYF

J: TRBJ2-7
D: -
V: TRBV7-2
size: -
DNA: TGTGCCAGCAGCTTTGGGGCTTCCTCCTACGAGCAGTACTTC
CDR3: CASSFGASSYEQYF

J: TRBJ2-1
D: TRBD1
V: TRBV7-3
size: -
DNA: TGTGCCAGCAGCGTCGGGACAGGGGGCCACAATGAGCAGTTCTTC
CDR3: CASSVGTGGHNEQFF

J: TRBJ2-3
D: TRBD1
V: TRBV27
size: -
DNA: TGTGCCAGCAGTTACCGCCGGACAGGGGGCACAGATACGCAGTATTTT
CDR3: CASSYRRTGGTDTQYF

J: TRBJ2-7
D: -
V: TRBV6-4
size: -
DNA: TGTGCCAGCAGGGCCAGATACGAGCAGTACTTC
CDR3: CASRARYEQYF